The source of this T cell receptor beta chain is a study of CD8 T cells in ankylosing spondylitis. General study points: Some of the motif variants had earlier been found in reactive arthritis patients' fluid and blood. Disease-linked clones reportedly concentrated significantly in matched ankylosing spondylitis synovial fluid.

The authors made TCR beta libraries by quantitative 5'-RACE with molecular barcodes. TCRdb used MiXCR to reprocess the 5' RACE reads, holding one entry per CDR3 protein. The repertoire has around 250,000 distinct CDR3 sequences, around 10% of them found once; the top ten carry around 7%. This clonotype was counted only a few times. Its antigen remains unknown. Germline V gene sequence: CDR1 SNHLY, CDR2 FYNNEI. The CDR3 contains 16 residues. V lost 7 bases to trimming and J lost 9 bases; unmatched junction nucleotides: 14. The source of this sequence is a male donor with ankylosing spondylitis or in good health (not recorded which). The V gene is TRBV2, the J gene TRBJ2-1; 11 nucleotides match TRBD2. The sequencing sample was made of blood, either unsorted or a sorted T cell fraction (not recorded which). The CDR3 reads CASKSGIAGGLAEQFF. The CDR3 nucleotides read TGTGCCAGCAAATCTGGGATAGCGGGAGGGTTAGCTGAGCAGTTCTTC. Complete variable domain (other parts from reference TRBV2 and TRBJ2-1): EPEVTQTPSHQVTQMGQEVILRCVPISNHLYFYWYRQILGQKVEFLVSFYNNEISEKSEIFDDQFSVERPDGSNFTLKIRSTKLEDSAMYFCASKSGIAGGLAEQFFGPGTRLTVL.